This passage covers 22 T cell receptor beta chains from one sample sequenced in a study of T cell changes during pregnancy in multiple sclerosis. Assay used: immunoSEQ multiplex PCR; TCRdb lists only in-frame clones, some missing. The data contain about 24,000 clones, 86% of them seen just once; the ten biggest clones take up about 8%. Sequences were derived from CD8+ T cells from peripheral blood mononuclear cells, sampled in the first trimester of pregnancy. All receptors come from a female donor in good health, enrolled as a control in a pregnancy study.

For this clone: The junction and the germline gene differ at one end; a read error may be behind it. The V and J genes are TRBV4-3 and TRBJ1-3; 8 nucleotides agree with TRBD1. Germline lookup yields CDR1 LGHNA and CDR2 YSLEER. CDR3 length: 13 residues. CDR3 coding DNA: TGCGCCAGCAGCCACGCCTTGACAGGGGCCCTAAATTTT. This gives the protein CASSHALTGALNF.

This chain joins TRBV5-8 and TRBJ1-5; no clear D gene. Trimming left V 2 bases short and J 1 base short, with 13 bases between. CDR3 length: 16 residues. Germline values: CDR1 SGHTS, CDR2 YDEGEE. CDR3 nucleotide sequence: TGTGCCAGCAGCTTAGCACGGGGTTTGAGCAATCAGCCCCAGCATTTT. Protein sequence: CASSLARGLSNQPQHF.

V and J are TRBV19 and TRBJ2-7, with a possible D match to TRBD1 (6 bases). V was pared by 5 bases and J by 2 bases, with 10 bases between. From germline, CDR1 is LNHDA and CDR2 SQIVND (reference sequence). This CDR3 contains 13 residues. The CDR3, as DNA: TGTGCCAGTAGTTTCGGGGACACCTACGAGCAGTACTTC. This translates into CASSFGDTYEQYF.

The CDR3 DNA reads TGCGCCAGCAGTCATTCAACTTTGGACTTTAACGCCGAGTTCTTC. Amino acid sequence: CASSHSTLDFNAEFF. This chain joins TRBV23-1 and TRBJ2-1; D might be TRBD2 (5 bases). TRBV23-1 is an ORF for which the function is uncertain. V lost 3 bases and J lost 14, with 23 bases in between. The CDR3 runs to 15 residues.

The J gene is TRBJ2-5, the V gene TRBV30, with D possibly TRBD1 on 6 matching bases. The CDR3 contains 17 residues. V was cut by 1 base and J by 5 bases, with 23 bases left in between. Germline V lookup: CDR1 GTSNPN, CDR2 SVGIG (reference sequence). The CDR3 here is CAWSGDGMTGPGETQYF. The DNA for the CDR3 is TGTGCCTGGAGTGGCGACGGGATGACAGGCCCAGGGGAGACCCAGTACTTC. The full variable domain, in which reference TRBV30 and TRBJ2-5 provide the parts outside the CDR3, is SQTIHQWPATLVQPVGSPLSLECTVEGTSNPNLYWYRQAAGRGLQLLFYSVGIGQISSEVPQNLSASRPQDRQFILSSKKLLLSDSGFYLCAWSGDGMTGPGETQYFGPGTRLLVL.

The rearrangement joins TRBV6-5 to TRBJ1-4; TRBD1 matches 7 bases. Looked up from germline, CDR1 is MNHEY and CDR2 is SVGAGI. This CDR3 has 14 residues. V lost 6 bases, J lost 8 bases, and 9 bases stayed unmatched. CDR3 DNA: TGTGCCAGCAGCCTAAGGCAACAGGGGGAAAAACTGTTTTTT. This translates into CASSLRQQGEKLFF.

The gene calls are TRBV4-3 and TRBJ1-1; TRBD1 might be the D (6 bases). Germline assignment: CDR1 LGHNA and CDR2 YSLEER. The CDR3 consists of 15 residues. Trimming removed 5 bases from V and 0 bases from J, with 13 bases in between. The CDR3 is CASSKTGNMNTEAFF. CDR3 nucleotide sequence: TGCGCCAGCAGCAAAACAGGGAACATGAACACTGAAGCTTTCTTT.

The chain uses TRBV15 and TRBJ1-5; tentatively, D is TRBD1 (5 bases). The CDR3 consists of 14 residues. Germline-derived CDR1 and CDR2 are LNHNV and YYDKDF (reference sequence). V was clipped by 8 bases and J by 4 bases, with 15 bases between them. The CDR3 here is CATGRGALNQPQHF. The CDR3 coding sequence is TGTGCCACCGGCCGAGGGGCCCTTAATCAGCCCCAGCATTTT.

This chain links TRBV7-9 with TRBJ1-5, with D uncertain. V was shortened by 6 bases and J by 3 bases, with 9 bases between the two germline ends. Germline loops: CDR1 SEHNR, CDR2 FQNEAQ (reference sequence). CDR3 length: 13 amino acids. CDR3 sequence: CASSSSPNQPQHF. The CDR3 DNA reads as TGTGCCAGCAGTTCGTCCCCCAATCAGCCCCAGCATTTT.

The genes are TRBV6-4 and TRBJ2-1; the match to TRBD2 covers 13 bases. Looked up from germline, CDR1 is MRHNA and CDR2 is SNTAGT. J was trimmed by 7 bases and V by 0 bases; bases with no gene match: 3. This CDR3 spans 16 amino acids. The CDR3 nucleotides read TGTGCCAGCAGTGACTCGACTAGCGGGGGGTGGAATGAGCAGTTCTTC. Translation: CASSDSTSGGWNEQFF.

The chain is built from TRBV9 and TRBJ1-1; a possible D gene is TRBD1 (6 bases). Germline V gene data show CDR1 as SGDLS and CDR2 as YYNGEE. V was shortened by 2 bases and J by 3 bases, with 11 bases between the two germline ends. The CDR3 is made up of 14 amino acids. CDR3 protein: CASSVGDMDTEAFF. Written as DNA, the CDR3 is TGTGCCAGCAGCGTGGGGGACATGGACACTGAAGCTTTCTTT.

The chain employs TRBV4-3 and TRBJ2-7, with D tentatively TRBD1 (6 bases). The CDR3 has 14 amino acids. Trimming took 0 bases from V and 2 from J, leaving 8 bases between them. CDR1 and CDR2 from the germline V gene are LGHNA and YSLEER. This CDR3 is CASSQDRGTYEQYF. CDR3 DNA: TGCGCCAGCAGCCAAGACAGGGGCACCTACGAGCAGTACTTC.

The chain links TRBV7-9 to TRBJ1-2, with 8 bases aligning to TRBD1. The trim removed 1 base at V and 7 bases at J, leaving 2 bases unmatched. The length of the CDR3 is 13 residues. Germline assignment: CDR1 SEHNR and CDR2 FQNEAQ (reference sequence). Here the CDR3 reads CASSLGTGLGYTF. Here the CDR3 DNA reads TGTGCCAGCAGCTTAGGGACAGGGCTTGGCTACACCTTC.

V gene TRBV9 combines with J gene TRBJ1-5, with D unresolved. Germline V lookup: CDR1 SGDLS, CDR2 YYNGEE. The CDR3 spans 14 residues. Between the trimmed V and J ends, which lost 0 bases and 4 bases, there was a span of 8 bases. CDR3 in amino acids: CASSVGPPNQPQHF. The CDR3 DNA is TGTGCCAGCAGCGTAGGGCCCCCAAATCAGCCCCAGCATTTT. The full variable domain, its missing parts supplied by reference TRBV9 and TRBJ1-5, is DSGVTQTPKHLITATGQRVTLRCSPRSGDLSVYWYQQSLDQGLQFLIQYYNGEERAKGNILERFSAQQFPDLHSELNLSSLELGDSALYFCASSVGPPNQPQHFGDGTRLSIL.

The chain links TRBV4-2 to TRBJ2-3, with a possible D match to TRBD2 (6 bases). This CDR3 comprises 15 residues. Deletions cut 5 bases from V and 0 bases from J, with 12 bases between. Per the germline V gene, CDR1 is LGHNA and CDR2 is YNFKEQ. CDR3 sequence reads: CASSGTDLSTDTQYF. The CDR3 DNA sequence: TGTGCCAGCAGCGGGACTGACTTAAGCACAGATACGCAGTATTTT.

The chain is built from TRBV9 and TRBJ2-5; TRBD2 agrees at 7 bases. The CDR3 contains 15 residues. Germline CDR1 and CDR2: SGDLS and YYNGEE. Germline trimming cut 0 bases from V and 4 bases from J; bases unmatched to any gene: 6. The DNA of the CDR3 is TGTGCCAGCAGCGTAGGCTCTAGCGGCGGAGAGACCCAGTACTTC. This encodes CASSVGSSGGETQYF.

J is TRBJ1-2 and V is TRBV27, with 9 bases matching TRBD1. CDR1 MNHEY and CDR2 SMNVEV come from the germline V gene (reference sequence). The CDR3 totals 16 residues. V was clipped by 6 bases and J by 2 bases; unmatched bases: 10. Written as DNA, the CDR3 is TGTGCCAGCAGACGCCCCGGGACAGGGAAGAACTATGGCTACACCTTC. It codes for CASRRPGTGKNYGYTF.

The CDR3 loop is CASSSYGQPYGYTF. The CDR3 DNA is TGTGCCAGCAGTTCCTATGGGCAGCCTTATGGCTACACCTTC. The chain has TRBV27 and TRBJ1-2; D gene ambiguous. This CDR3 comprises 14 residues. Trimming left V 4 bases short and J 5 bases short, with 14 bases between. The germline gives CDR1 MNHEY, CDR2 SMNVEV (reference sequence).

In regard to this clone: One end of the junction does not line up with germline, which may come from a read error. Other DNA sequences in this sample translate to the same CDR3. The chain uses TRBV9 and TRBJ1-1, with D possibly TRBD1 on 5 matching bases. Germline V CDR1 and CDR2: SGDLS, YYNGEE. The CDR3 covers 13 residues. The CDR3 is CASSLGGGTEAFF. DNA of the CDR3: TGTGCCAGCAGCCTGGGGGGAGGGACTGAGGCTTTCTTT.

The rearrangement uses TRBV2 and TRBJ1-6, with 7 nucleotides matching TRBD1. The CDR3 is made up of 16 amino acids. Looked up from germline, CDR1 is SNHLY and CDR2 is FYNNEI. V was pared by 6 bases and J by 9 bases, with 14 bases of the junction left unmatched. The CDR3 spells CASREKLTGWISPLHF. The CDR3 nucleotides read TGTGCCAGCAGGGAAAAGTTGACAGGGTGGATTTCACCCCTCCACTTT.

This clone was found a few times. The genes are TRBV7-8 and TRBJ1-3, with a possible D match to TRBD1 (6 bases). Germline V gene sequence: CDR1 SGHVS, CDR2 FQNEAQ. CDR3 length: 15 residues. Between the trimmed V and J ends, which lost 5 bases and 1 base, there was a span of 12 bases. The CDR3, as DNA: TGTGCCAGCAGCCCCCGGACAGAATCTGGAAACACCATATATTTT. It codes for CASSPRTESGNTIYF. Looking up the rest from reference TRBV7-8 and TRBJ1-3 gives the full variable domain: GAGVSQSPRYKVAKRGQDVALRCDPISGHVSLFWYQQALGQGPEFLTYFQNEAQLDKSGLPSDRFFAERPEGSVSTLKIQRTQQEDSAVYLCASSPRTESGNTIYFGEGSWLTVV.

This chain uses TRBV7-2 with TRBJ2-7; TRBD1 agrees at 9 bases. The CDR3 has 15 amino acids. Germline V CDR1 and CDR2: SGHTA, FQGNSA. The J segment lost 3 bases and the V segment lost 5 bases, leaving 8 bases of the junction unmatched. This CDR3 reads CASSPSGTGLYEQYF. CDR3 DNA: TGTGCCAGCAGCCCTTCCGGGACAGGGCTCTACGAGCAGTACTTC.